The sequence of this T cell receptor (beta chain) was determined in a study of post-analysis software for immune sequencing data. The study's findings and limits: Normalized Chao1 diversity was significantly lower in multiple sclerosis patients than in controls. In patients, five or six TRBV segments were more frequent than in controls, with TRBV5-6, TRBV5-1 and TRBV20-1 among them.

TCR beta libraries were prepared from cDNA with unique molecular identifiers. TCRdb ran MiXCR on the PCR reads and lists one entry per CDR3 protein. The table shows hundreds of thousands of distinct CDR3 sequences, with around 50% occurring only once. As regards this clonotype: Its specificity is not known.

Trimming took 4 bases from V and 8 from J; bases not matched to a gene: 16. The length of the CDR3 is 17 residues. Sequencing was performed on blood. The clonotype was recovered from a girl under 18 with multiple sclerosis. The V and J genes are TRBV12-3 or TRBV12-4 and TRBJ2-1; 8 positions match TRBD2. Here the CDR3 reads CASSSGTNGRANHEQFF. In DNA, the CDR3 is TGTGCCAGCAGTTCCGGGACTAACGGGAGGGCCAACCATGAGCAGTTCTTC.